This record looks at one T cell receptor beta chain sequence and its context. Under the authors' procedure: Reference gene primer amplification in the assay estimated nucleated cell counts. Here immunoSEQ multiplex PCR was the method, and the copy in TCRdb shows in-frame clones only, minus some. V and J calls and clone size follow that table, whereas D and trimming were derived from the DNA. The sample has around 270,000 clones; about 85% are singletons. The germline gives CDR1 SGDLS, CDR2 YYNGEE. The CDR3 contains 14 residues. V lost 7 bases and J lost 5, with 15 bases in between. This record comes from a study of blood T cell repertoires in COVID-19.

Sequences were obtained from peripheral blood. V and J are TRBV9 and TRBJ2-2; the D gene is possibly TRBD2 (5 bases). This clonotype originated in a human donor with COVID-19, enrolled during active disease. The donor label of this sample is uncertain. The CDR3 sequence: CASGYFPGTGELFF. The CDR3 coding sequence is TGTGCCAGCGGTTATTTCCCGGGGACCGGGGAGCTGTTTTTT.